This T cell receptor beta chain came from a study of blood T cell repertoires in COVID-19. Libraries were prepared by immunoSEQ multiplex PCR; TCRdb keeps only in-frame clonotypes and omits some of them. The data hold 200,000 to 250,000 clones, with 70% to 85% observed a single time. The CDR3 has 14 residues. With 1 base removed from V and 7 bases from J, the gap between germline ends came to 14 bases. The germline gives CDR1 LGHDT, CDR2 YNNKEL (reference sequence). Patients at the Seattle site were enrolled during active infection and followed longitudinally. The sequence came from a woman older than 75 with COVID-19, enrolled during active disease. This rearrangement joins TRBV3-1 (or the pseudogene TRBV3-2) to TRBJ2-7; tentative D call: TRBD2 (5 bases). The sequencing sample was made of peripheral blood. The CDR3 DNA is TGTGCCAGCAGCCAAGGACGTACTAGTAAAGAGCAGTACTTC. Its protein is CASSQGRTSKEQYF.